A single sample is the source of the 19 T cell receptor beta chains below, sequenced in a study of blood T cell repertoires in COVID-19. Some clones are missing from TCRdb's copy, which holds only in-frame ones; the method was immunoSEQ multiplex PCR. The table lists tens of thousands of clones, around four fifths of them singletons. Specimen: peripheral blood. These receptors originate from a man aged 45-65 years with active COVID-19.

This sequence joins TRBV9 and TRBJ2-2, with a possible D match to TRBD1 (5 bases). This CDR3 region has 15 residues. The V gene's germline CDR1 is SGDLS and CDR2 YYNGEE. V was trimmed by 0 bases and J by 6 bases, leaving 12 bases between them. Here the CDR3 DNA reads TGTGCCAGCAGCGTAGTAGGGCAGGGTGCCGGGGAGCTGTTTTTT. Translated: CASSVVGQGAGELFF.

This sequence joins TRBV7-6 and TRBJ2-7; TRBD2 agrees at 8 bases. Germline CDR1 and CDR2: SGHVS and FNYEAQ. The V gene end was trimmed by 4 bases and the J gene end by 5 bases; junction bases not matched to a gene: 4. CDR3 length: 13 residues. For the CDR3, the DNA is TGTGCCAGCAGCTACCCGGGAGGGGACGAGCAGTACTTC. It codes for CASSYPGGDEQYF.

V gene TRBV7-9 combines with J gene TRBJ2-2; D possibly corresponds to TRBD2 (6 bases). Germline V gives CDR1 SEHNR, CDR2 FQNEAQ (reference sequence). The CDR3 is made up of 16 amino acids. The V gene lost 5 bases and the J gene lost 2 bases, with 15 bases spanning the gap. As DNA, the CDR3 is TGTGCCAGCAGCCCCCCGGGACTCCTAAACACCGGGGAGCTGTTTTTT. As protein: CASSPPGLLNTGELFF.

V usage is TRBV28 and J usage is TRBJ2-7, with 9 nucleotides matching TRBD2. V lost 6 bases, J lost 5 bases, and 11 bases stayed unmatched. Germline V CDR1 and CDR2: MDHEN, SYDVKM. The CDR3 loop spans 15 amino acids. CDR3 region: CASSSPGTSTDEQYF. CDR3 coding DNA: TGTGCCAGCAGCTCCCCCGGGACTAGCACCGACGAGCAGTACTTC. Full variable domain (missing parts from reference TRBV28 and TRBJ2-7): DVKVTQSSRYLVKRTGEKVFLECVQDMDHENMFWYRQDPGLGLRLIYFSYDVKMKEKGDIPEGYSVSREKKERFSLILESASTNQTSMYLCASSSPGTSTDEQYFGPGTRLTVT.

The rearrangement links TRBV6-5 to TRBJ1-1; D is perhaps TRBD1 (5 bases). This CDR3 contains 15 residues. Germline values: CDR1 MNHEY, CDR2 SVGAGI. Trimming took off 6 bases at V and 0 bases at J, with 14 bases between the two ends. CDR3 coding DNA: TGTGCCAGCAGCATAAGACAGCGAATGAACACTGAAGCTTTCTTT. Amino acids: CASSIRQRMNTEAFF.

The genes are TRBV2 and TRBJ2-6; weak D call: TRBD2 (5 bases). Germline V gene data show CDR1 as SNHLY and CDR2 as FYNNEI. This CDR3 contains 13 residues. The V gene lost 9 bases and the J gene lost 0 bases, with 6 bases spanning the gap. The CDR3 region is CARTISGANVLTF. For the CDR3, the DNA is TGTGCCAGGACTATCTCTGGGGCCAACGTCCTGACTTTC.

The gene calls are TRBV15 and TRBJ2-7, with 8 bases matching TRBD1. With V trimmed by 5 bases and J by 0 bases, 3 bases remained unmatched. The CDR3 loop spans 14 amino acids. Germline lookup yields CDR1 LNHNV and CDR2 YYDKDF (reference sequence). CDR3 in DNA: TGTGCCACCAGCGGCGGACAGGGCTCCTACGAGCAGTACTTC. Encoded protein: CATSGGQGSYEQYF.

The rearrangement uses TRBV5-4 and TRBJ2-5, with a possible D match to TRBD2 (7 bases). CDR1 is SGHNT, CDR2 YYREEE, per germline (reference sequence). Trimming shortened V by 0 bases and J by 3 bases, and 12 bases separated the two germline ends. This CDR3 contains 15 residues. This CDR3 is CASSLGGGGEETQYF. The CDR3 DNA is TGTGCCAGCAGCTTGGGCGGAGGGGGGGAAGAGACCCAGTACTTC.

The CDR3 sequence is CASSLNGDITDTQYF. In nucleotides, the CDR3 is TGTGCCAGCTCACTGAACGGGGACATCACAGATACGCAGTATTTT. The J gene is TRBJ2-3, the V gene TRBV18; TRBD1 might be the D (6 bases). CDR3 length equals 15 residues. Germline loops: CDR1 KGHSH, CDR2 LQKENI. The V end was cut by 4 bases, the J end by 2 bases, with 13 bases between.

The chain employs TRBV27 and TRBJ2-1; D might be TRBD2 (6 bases). The CDR3 extends over 16 amino acids. Germline V gene lookup returns CDR1 MNHEY and CDR2 SMNVEV (reference sequence). V lost 3 bases and J lost 7, with 19 bases in between. As DNA, the CDR3 is TGTGCCAGCAGTTTTTATGCGGGATACTTAGAGAATGAGCAGTTCTTC. Protein sequence: CASSFYAGYLENEQFF.

This chain joins TRBV2 and TRBJ2-7; the D gene is possibly TRBD1 (5 bases). With 6 bases removed from V and 2 bases from J, the gap between germline ends came to 8 bases. Germline V gives CDR1 SNHLY, CDR2 FYNNEI. The CDR3 runs 12 residues. The CDR3 nucleotides are TGTGCCAGCAGGGGGCCCACCTACGAGCAGTACTTC. Translating it yields CASRGPTYEQYF.

This sequence joins TRBV30 and TRBJ2-7, with a weak D call TRBD2 (7 bases). This CDR3 is 14 amino acids long. V lost 3 bases and J 7 bases, leaving 19 bases between the germline ends. Germline V gene lookup returns CDR1 GTSNPN and CDR2 SVGIG (reference sequence). Here the CDR3 reads CAWSGLEIGGEQYF. The CDR3 nucleotides are TGTGCCTGGAGCGGACTAGAGATAGGGGGGGAGCAGTACTTC.

This clone showed up just once. This chain joins TRBV3-1 (or the pseudogene TRBV3-2) and TRBJ1-5, with 11 bases identical to TRBD1. Germline trimming cut 2 bases from V and 6 bases from J; bases unmatched to any gene: 6. Germline V CDR1 and CDR2: LGHDT, YNNKEL (reference sequence). This CDR3 region has 16 residues. The chain's CDR3 is CASSQRDRGDGQPQHF. The CDR3 bases are TGTGCCAGCAGCCAAAGGGACAGGGGGGATGGTCAGCCCCAGCATTTT.

The V and J genes are TRBV3-1 (or the pseudogene TRBV3-2) and TRBJ1-2, with D hard to call. CDR1 and CDR2 (germline): LGHDT, YNNKEL (reference sequence). Trimming left V 0 bases short and J 4 bases short, with 12 bases between. The CDR3 covers 15 residues. CDR3 nucleotide sequence: TGTGCCAGCAGCCAAGATTGGACGGGGTCCTATGGCTACACCTTC. This gives the protein CASSQDWTGSYGYTF.

This clone was observed a single time. The chain links TRBV19 to TRBJ2-1; TRBD2 matches 9 bases. The CDR3 covers 17 residues. J was trimmed by 0 bases and V by 4 bases; bases with no gene match: 7. Germline CDR1 reads LNHDA; CDR2 reads SQIVND (reference sequence). The CDR3 DNA follows: TGTGCCAGTAGTACCCAGCGGGGGGCCTCCTCCTACAATGAGCAGTTCTTC. Translated: CASSTQRGASSYNEQFF.

This clone was seen many times. The chain recombines TRBV5-1 with TRBJ1-2; TRBD1 agrees at 7 bases. CDR1 SGHRS and CDR2 YFSETQ come from the germline V gene. This CDR3 has 16 residues. V gave up 4 bases and J gave up 1 base; unmatched junction bases: 10. The CDR3 sequence is CASSPKDRALNYGYTF. Written as DNA, the CDR3 is TGCGCCAGCAGCCCAAAAGACAGGGCCCTTAACTATGGCTACACCTTC.

The chain links TRBV7-2 to TRBJ1-1; 11 positions match TRBD1. The CDR3 length is 14 residues. Germline V gene sequence: CDR1 SGHTA, CDR2 FQGNSA. The V segment lost 7 bases and the J segment 1 base; nucleotides outside the gene matches: 2. The chain's CDR3 is CASKGQGGNTEAFF. CDR3 nucleotide sequence: TGTGCCAGCAAGGGACAGGGGGGGAACACTGAAGCTTTCTTT.

The chain couples TRBV18 to TRBJ2-1; D might be TRBD1 (5 bases). The ends were cut back, 6 bases at V and 7 bases at J, with 13 bases in the middle. The CDR3 extends over 13 amino acids. CDR1 and CDR2 (germline): KGHSH, LQKENI. CDR3 coding DNA: TGTGCCAGCTCCTCCATGGGGCGGAATGAGCAGTTCTTC. Translating gives CASSSMGRNEQFF.

The chain carries TRBV2 and TRBJ1-4; D gene ambiguous. The CDR3 contains 14 residues. The germline CDR1 and CDR2 sequences are SNHLY and FYNNEI. Trimming left V 6 bases short and J 11 bases short, with 19 bases between. CDR3 sequence reads: CASSAGGAELKLFF. The CDR3 region has the DNA TGTGCCAGCAGCGCCGGAGGCGCCGAATTGAAACTGTTTTTT.